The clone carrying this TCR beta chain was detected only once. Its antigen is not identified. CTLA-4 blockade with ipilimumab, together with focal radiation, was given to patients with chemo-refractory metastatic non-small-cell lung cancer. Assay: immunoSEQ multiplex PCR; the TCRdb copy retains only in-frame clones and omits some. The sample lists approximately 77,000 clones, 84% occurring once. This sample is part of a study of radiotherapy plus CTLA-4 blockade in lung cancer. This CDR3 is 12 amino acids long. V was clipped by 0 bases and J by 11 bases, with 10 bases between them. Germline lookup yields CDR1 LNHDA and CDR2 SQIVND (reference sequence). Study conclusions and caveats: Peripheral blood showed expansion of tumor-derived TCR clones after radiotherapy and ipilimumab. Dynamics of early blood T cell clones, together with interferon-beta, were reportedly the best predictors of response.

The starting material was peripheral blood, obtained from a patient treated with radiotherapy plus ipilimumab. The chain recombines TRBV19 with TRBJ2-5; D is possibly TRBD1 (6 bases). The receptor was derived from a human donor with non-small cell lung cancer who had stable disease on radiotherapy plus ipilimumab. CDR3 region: CASSIDYREQYF. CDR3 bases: TGTGCCAGTAGTATAGACTACAGGGAGCAGTACTTC.